This T cell receptor beta chain was obtained from a study of cytomegalovirus exposure and HLA in healthy donors. A remark on this clone: What it binds is unknown.

General study points: Most of the CMV-associated TCR beta chains (in a later analysis) appeared to be HLA-restricted.

Germline loops: CDR1 MNHEY, CDR2 SMNVEV (reference sequence). The CDR3 has 13 amino acids. Germline trimming cut 5 bases from V and 3 bases from J; bases unmatched to any gene: 3. This PCR relied on a set of 60 Vbeta primers and 13 Jbeta primers. TCRdb keeps only in-frame clones here, not all; method: immunoSEQ multiplex PCR. The sample holds more than 70,000 clones; roughly 73% are singletons and the top ten take around 2%. V and J are TRBV27 and TRBJ1-1, with 7 bases fitting TRBD1. The sequencing sample was made of PBMCs. The receptor was derived from a boy younger than 18 in good health and CMV-seronegative. CDR3 amino acids: CASSTGQYTEAFF. CDR3 DNA sequence: TGTGCCAGCAGTACGGGACAGTACACTGAAGCTTTCTTT.